Presented here are 5 T cell receptor beta chains from one specimen sequenced in a study of cytomegalovirus exposure and HLA in healthy donors. This PCR relied on a set of 60 Vbeta primers and 13 Jbeta primers. Only in-frame clones appear in the TCRdb table, and some are missing; sequencing was by immunoSEQ multiplex PCR. This sample yields about 140,000 clones, of which about 70% are seen a single time; 3.1% belongs to the top ten. The material sequenced was PBMCs. These receptors all come from a male donor in good health and CMV-seronegative.

J is TRBJ1-1 and V is TRBV27; possible D gene TRBD1, 6 bases. Between the trimmed V and J ends, which lost 4 bases and 1 base, there was a span of 13 bases. Germline V lookup: CDR1 MNHEY, CDR2 SMNVEV (reference sequence). The CDR3 length is 15 residues. The CDR3 coding sequence is TGTGCCAGCAGTTCCATACCGGACAGGAACACTGAAGCTTTCTTT. This gives the protein CASSSIPDRNTEAFF.

This clone was seen only a few times. The chain links TRBV5-5 to TRBJ2-7, with 12 nucleotides matching TRBD1. The CDR3 has 14 residues. The trim removed 3 bases at V and 6 bases at J, leaving 4 bases unmatched. CDR1 is SGHKS and CDR2 is YYEKEE in the germline V gene (reference sequence). The CDR3 bases are TGTGCCAGCAGCTGGGACAGGGGGCTGGTCGAGCAGTACTTC. Translating gives CASSWDRGLVEQYF.

The J gene is TRBJ1-1, the V gene TRBV27, with D tentatively TRBD1 (5 bases). V lost 8 bases to trimming and J lost 6 bases, with 22 bases between them. In germline, CDR1 is MNHEY, CDR2 SMNVEV (reference sequence). This CDR3 has 15 residues. In DNA form, the CDR3 reads TGTGCCAGCCTCGGGCCCGCGGATAGGGGCGCTGAAGCTTTCTTT. The encoded protein is CASLGPADRGAEAFF.

The J gene is TRBJ2-3, the V gene TRBV5-1; 10 bases match TRBD2. The CDR3 spans 16 residues. Germline V lookup: CDR1 SGHRS, CDR2 YFSETQ. The V segment lost 3 bases and the J segment 0 bases; nucleotides outside the gene matches: 4. This CDR3 reads CASSSGLADSTDTQYF. In DNA, the CDR3 is TGCGCCAGCAGCTCAGGACTAGCGGATAGCACAGATACGCAGTATTTT.

The chain uses TRBV30 and TRBJ1-5; D may be TRBD1 (6 bases). V lost 0 bases and J 8 bases, leaving 11 bases between the germline ends. Germline-derived CDR1 and CDR2 are GTSNPN and SVGIG (reference sequence). This CDR3 contains 13 residues. The CDR3 region has the DNA TGTGCCTGGAGTGTAATAGGGGGAGAGCCCCAGCATTTT. Translation gives CAWSVIGGEPQHF.